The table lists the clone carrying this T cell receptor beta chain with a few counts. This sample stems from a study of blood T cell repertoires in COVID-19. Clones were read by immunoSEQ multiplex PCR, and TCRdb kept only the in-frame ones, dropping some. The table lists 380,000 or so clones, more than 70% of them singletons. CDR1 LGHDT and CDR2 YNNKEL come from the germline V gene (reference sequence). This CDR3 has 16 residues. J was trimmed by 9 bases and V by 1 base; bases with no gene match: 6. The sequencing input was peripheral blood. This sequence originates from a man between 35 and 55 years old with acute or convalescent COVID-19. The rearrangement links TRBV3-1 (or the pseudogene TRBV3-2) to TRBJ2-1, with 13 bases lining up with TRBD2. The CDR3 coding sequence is TGTGCCAGCAGCCAAGGGACTAGCGGGGGCCCGGGTGAGCAGTTCTTC. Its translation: CASSQGTSGGPGEQFF.